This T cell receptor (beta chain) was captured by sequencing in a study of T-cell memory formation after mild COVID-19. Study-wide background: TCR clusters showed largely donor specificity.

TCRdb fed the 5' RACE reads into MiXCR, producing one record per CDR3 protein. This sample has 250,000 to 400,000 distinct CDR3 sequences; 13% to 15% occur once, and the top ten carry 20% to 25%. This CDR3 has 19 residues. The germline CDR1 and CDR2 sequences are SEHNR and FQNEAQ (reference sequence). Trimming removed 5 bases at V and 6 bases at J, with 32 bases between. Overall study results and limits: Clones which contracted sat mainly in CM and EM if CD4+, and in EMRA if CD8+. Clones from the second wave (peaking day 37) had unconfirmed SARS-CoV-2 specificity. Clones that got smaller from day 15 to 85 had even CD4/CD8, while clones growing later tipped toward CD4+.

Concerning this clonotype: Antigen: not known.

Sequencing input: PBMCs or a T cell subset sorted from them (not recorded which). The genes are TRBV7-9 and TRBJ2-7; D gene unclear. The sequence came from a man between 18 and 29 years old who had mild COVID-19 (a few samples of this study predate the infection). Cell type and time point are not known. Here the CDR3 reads CASSPSVASTFYYRGEQYF. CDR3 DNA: TGTGCCAGCAGCCCTTCGGTGGCATCGACCTTTTATTATCGTGGCGAGCAGTACTTC. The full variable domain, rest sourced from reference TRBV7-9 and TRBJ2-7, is DTGVSQNPRHKITKRGQNVTFRCDPISEHNRLYWYRQTLGQGPEFLTYFQNEAQLEKSRLLSDRFSAERPKGSFSTLEIQRTEQGDSAMYLCASSPSVASTFYYRGEQYFGPGTRLTVT.